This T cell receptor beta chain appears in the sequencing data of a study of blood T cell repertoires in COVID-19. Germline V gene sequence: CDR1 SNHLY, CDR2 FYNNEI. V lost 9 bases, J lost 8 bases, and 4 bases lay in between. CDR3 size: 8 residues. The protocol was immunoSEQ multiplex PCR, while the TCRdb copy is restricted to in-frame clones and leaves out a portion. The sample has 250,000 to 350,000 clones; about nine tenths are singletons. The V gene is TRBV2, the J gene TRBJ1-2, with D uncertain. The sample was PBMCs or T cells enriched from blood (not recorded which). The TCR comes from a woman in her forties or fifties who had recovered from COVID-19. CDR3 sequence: CASRGYTF. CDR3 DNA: TGTGCCAGTCGGGGCTACACCTTC.